This T cell receptor beta chain was recorded in a study of cytomegalovirus exposure and HLA in healthy donors. Study overall: HLA-typed donors were the source of about 85 million unique TCRs, which an early data release held.

Primers for the PCR totalled 60 Vbeta and 13 Jbeta. Method: immunoSEQ multiplex PCR; TCRdb's copy keeps in-frame clones and lacks some. Of 130,000 or so clones listed, approximately 8% are singletons. Whereas donors were nominally healthy upon sampling, unrecorded immune exposures were probable. This TCR derives from a woman between 35 and 50 years old in good health and CMV-seropositive. Source material: PBMCs.

For the CDR3, the DNA is TGTGCCAGCAGCTTGGTACAGGGCCGACGGGAGCAGTACTTC. This translates into CASSLVQGRREQYF. The genes are TRBV5-6 and TRBJ2-7, with a weak D call TRBD1 (6 bases). Trimming took 0 bases from V and 7 from J, leaving 14 bases between them. CDR1 and CDR2 from the germline V gene are SGHDT and YYEEEE. This CDR3 region has 14 residues.